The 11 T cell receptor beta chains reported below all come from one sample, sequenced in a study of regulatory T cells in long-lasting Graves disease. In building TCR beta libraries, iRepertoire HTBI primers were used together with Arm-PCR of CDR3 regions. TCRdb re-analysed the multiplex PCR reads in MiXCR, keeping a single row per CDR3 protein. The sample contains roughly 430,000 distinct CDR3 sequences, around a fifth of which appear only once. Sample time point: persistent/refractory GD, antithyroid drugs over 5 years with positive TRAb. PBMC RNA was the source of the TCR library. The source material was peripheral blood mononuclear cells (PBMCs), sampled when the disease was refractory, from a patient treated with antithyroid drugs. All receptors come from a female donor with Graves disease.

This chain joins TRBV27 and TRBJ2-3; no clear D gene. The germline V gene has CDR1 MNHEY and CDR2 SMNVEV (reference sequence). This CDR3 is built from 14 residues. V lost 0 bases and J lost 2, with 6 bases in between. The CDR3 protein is CASSLSAATDTQYF. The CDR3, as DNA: TGTGCCAGCAGTTTATCCGCGGCCACAGATACGCAGTATTTT.

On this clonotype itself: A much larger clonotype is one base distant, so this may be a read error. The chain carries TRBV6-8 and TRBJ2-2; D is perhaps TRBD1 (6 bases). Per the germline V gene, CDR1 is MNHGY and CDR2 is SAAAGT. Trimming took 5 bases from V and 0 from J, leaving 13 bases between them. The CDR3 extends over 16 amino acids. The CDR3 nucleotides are TGTGCCAGCAGTGGTCCCCGGACAGCGAACACCGGGGAGCTGTTTTTT. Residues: CASSGPRTANTGELFF.

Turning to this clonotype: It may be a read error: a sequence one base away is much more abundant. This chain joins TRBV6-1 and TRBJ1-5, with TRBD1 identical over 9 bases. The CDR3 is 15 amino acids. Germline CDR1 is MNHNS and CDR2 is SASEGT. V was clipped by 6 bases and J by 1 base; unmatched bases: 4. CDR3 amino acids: CASSAGQGSNQPQHF. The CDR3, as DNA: TGTGCCAGCAGCGCGGGACAGGGAAGCAATCAGCCCCAGCATTTT.

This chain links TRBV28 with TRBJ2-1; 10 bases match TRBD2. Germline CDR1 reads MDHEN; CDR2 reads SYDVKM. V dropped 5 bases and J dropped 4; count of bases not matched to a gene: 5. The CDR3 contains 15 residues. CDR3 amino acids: CASSGTSGIYNEQFF. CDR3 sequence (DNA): TGTGCCAGCAGTGGTACTAGCGGGATATACAATGAGCAGTTCTTC.

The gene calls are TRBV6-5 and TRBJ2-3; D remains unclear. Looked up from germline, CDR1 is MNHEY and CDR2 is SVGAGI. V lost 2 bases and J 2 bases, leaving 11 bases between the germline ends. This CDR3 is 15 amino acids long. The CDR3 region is CASSYGQSLTDTQYF. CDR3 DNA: TGTGCCAGCAGTTACGGTCAGAGTCTCACAGATACGCAGTATTTT.

In DNA, the CDR3 is TGCGCCAGCAGCCAAGGGGTTGGATCCTACGAGCAGTACTTC. Amino acids: CASSQGVGSYEQYF. The genes are TRBV4-1 and TRBJ2-7; D not certain. CDR1 is MGHRA, CDR2 YSYEKL, per germline. V lost 1 base to trimming and J lost 1 base, with 8 bases between them. This CDR3 is built from 14 residues.

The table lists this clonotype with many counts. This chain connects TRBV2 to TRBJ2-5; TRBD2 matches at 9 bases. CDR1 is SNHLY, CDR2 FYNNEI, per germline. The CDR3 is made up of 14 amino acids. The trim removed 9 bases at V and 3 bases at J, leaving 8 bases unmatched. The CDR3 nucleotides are TGTGCCAGTACCGGGACTAGCCGAGAAGAGACCCAGTACTTC. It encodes CASTGTSREETQYF.

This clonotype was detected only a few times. DNA for the CDR3: TGTGCCAGCGCCCGGGGACAGGGACCCTACGAGCAGTACTTC. This codes for CASARGQGPYEQYF. The gene calls are TRBV6-1 and TRBJ2-7; 9 bases match TRBD1. Germline CDR1 reads MNHNS; CDR2 reads SASEGT. The CDR3 spans 14 residues. Losses at the gene ends were 8 bases for V and 2 bases for J; bases not matched to a gene: 7.

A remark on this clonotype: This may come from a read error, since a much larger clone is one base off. CDR3 DNA: TGTGCCTGCAGCTCACGGCCCGGGACTAGCAGCTACGAGCAGTACTTC. Residues: CACSSRPGTSSYEQYF. V is TRBV28 and J is TRBJ2-7, with 9 bases lining up with TRBD2. The CDR3 extends over 16 amino acids. CDR1 is MDHEN and CDR2 is SYDVKM in the germline V gene.

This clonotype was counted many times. The CDR3: CASSRGDSTYEQYF. The CDR3 DNA is TGTGCCAGCAGCCGTGGGGACAGCACCTACGAGCAGTACTTC. The chain is built from TRBV28 and TRBJ2-7, with 7 positions matching TRBD1. The germline gives CDR1 MDHEN, CDR2 SYDVKM. The CDR3 covers 14 residues. The J segment lost 2 bases and the V segment lost 6 bases, leaving 7 bases of the junction unmatched.

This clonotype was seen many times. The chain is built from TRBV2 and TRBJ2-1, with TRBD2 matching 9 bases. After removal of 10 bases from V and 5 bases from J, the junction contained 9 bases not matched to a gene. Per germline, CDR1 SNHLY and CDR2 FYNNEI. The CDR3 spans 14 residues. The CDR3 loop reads CAIPRREGNNEQFF. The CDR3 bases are TGTGCCATCCCTCGGCGGGAGGGCAACAATGAGCAGTTCTTC.